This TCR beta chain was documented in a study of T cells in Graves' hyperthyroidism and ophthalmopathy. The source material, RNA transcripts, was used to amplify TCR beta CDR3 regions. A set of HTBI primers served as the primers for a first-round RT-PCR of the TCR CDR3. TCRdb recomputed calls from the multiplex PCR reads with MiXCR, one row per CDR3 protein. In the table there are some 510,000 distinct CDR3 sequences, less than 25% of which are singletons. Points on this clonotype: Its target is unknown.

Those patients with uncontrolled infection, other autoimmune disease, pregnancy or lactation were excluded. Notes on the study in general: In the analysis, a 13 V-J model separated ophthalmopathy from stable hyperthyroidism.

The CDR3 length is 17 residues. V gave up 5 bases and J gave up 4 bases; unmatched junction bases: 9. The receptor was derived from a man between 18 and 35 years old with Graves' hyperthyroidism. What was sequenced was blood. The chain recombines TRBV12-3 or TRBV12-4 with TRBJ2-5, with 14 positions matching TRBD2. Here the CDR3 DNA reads TGTGCCAGCAGTCCTGGACTAGCGGGGGGCCGGGGAGAGACCCAGTACTTC. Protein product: CASSPGLAGGRGETQYF.